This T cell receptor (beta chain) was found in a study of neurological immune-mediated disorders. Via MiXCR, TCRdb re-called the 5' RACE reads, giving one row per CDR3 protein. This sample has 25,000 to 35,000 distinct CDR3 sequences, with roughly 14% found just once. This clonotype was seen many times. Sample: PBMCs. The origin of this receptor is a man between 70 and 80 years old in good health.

The CDR3 DNA is TGCGCCAGCAGCTTGACTAGCGGGGAGGTGGATACGCAGTATTTT. Translation gives CASSLTSGEVDTQYF. The chain joins TRBV5-1 to TRBJ2-3; 10 nucleotides agree with TRBD2. CDR3 length: 15 amino acids. The germline CDR1 and CDR2 sequences are SGHRS and YFSETQ. V gave up 1 base and J gave up 6 bases; unmatched junction bases: 5.